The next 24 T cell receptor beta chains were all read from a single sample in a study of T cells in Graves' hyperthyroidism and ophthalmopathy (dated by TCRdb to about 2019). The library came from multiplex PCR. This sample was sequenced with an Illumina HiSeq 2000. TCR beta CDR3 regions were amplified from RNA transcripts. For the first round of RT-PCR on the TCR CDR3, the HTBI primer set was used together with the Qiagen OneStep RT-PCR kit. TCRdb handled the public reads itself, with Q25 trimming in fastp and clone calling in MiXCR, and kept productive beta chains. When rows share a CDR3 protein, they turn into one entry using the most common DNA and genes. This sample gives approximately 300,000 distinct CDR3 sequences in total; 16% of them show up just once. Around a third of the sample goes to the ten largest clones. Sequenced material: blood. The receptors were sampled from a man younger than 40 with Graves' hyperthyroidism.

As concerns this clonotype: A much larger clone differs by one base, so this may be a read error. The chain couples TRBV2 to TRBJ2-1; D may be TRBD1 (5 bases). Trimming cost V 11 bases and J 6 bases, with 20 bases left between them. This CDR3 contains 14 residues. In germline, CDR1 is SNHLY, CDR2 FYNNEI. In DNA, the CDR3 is TGTGCCGCCAGCTACGTACAGGTCCTCAATGAGCAGTTCTTC. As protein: CAASYVQVLNEQFF.

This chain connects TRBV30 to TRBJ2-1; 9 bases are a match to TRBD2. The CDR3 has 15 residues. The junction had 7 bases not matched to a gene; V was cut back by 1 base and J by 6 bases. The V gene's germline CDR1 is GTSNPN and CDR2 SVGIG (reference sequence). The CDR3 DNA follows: TGTGCCTGGAGTGATGGGACTAGCAGTCCCAATGAGCAGTTCTTC. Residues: CAWSDGTSSPNEQFF.

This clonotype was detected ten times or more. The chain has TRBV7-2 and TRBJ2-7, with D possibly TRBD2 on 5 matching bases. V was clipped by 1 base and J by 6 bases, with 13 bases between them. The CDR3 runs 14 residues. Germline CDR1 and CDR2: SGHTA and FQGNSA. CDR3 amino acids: CASSLVRRNSEQYF. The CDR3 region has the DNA TGTGCCAGCAGCTTAGTTAGGAGGAATTCCGAGCAGTACTTC. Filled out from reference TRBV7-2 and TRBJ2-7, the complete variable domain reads GAGVSQSPSNKVTEKGKDVELRCDPISGHTALYWYRQSLGQGLEFLIYFQGNSAPDKSGLPSDRFSAERTGGSVSTLTIQRTQQEDSAVYLCASSLVRRNSEQYFGPGTRLTVT.

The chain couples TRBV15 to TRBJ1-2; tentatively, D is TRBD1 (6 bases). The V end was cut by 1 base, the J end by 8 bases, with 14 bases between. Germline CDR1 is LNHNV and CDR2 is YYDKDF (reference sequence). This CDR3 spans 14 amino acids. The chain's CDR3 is CATSRAQGGYGYTF. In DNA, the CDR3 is TGTGCCACCAGCAGAGCACAAGGGGGATACGGCTACACCTTC. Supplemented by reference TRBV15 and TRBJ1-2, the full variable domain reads DAMVIQNPRYQVTQFGKPVTLSCSQTLNHNVMYWYQQKSSQAPKLLFHYYDKDFNNEADTPDNFQSRRPNTSFCFLDIRSPGLGDTAMYLCATSRAQGGYGYTFGSGTRLTVV.

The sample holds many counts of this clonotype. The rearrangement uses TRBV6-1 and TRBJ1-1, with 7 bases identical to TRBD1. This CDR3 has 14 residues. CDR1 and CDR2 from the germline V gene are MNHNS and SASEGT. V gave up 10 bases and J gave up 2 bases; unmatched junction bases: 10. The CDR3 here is CATRGSIPNTEAFF. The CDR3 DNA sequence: TGTGCCACCAGGGGGTCAATTCCAAACACTGAAGCTTTCTTT.

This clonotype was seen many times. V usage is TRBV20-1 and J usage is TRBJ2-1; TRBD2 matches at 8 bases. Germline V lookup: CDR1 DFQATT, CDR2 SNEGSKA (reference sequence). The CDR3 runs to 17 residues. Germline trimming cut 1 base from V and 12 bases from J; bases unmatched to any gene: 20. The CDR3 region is CSARVLRGGLGDRVQFF. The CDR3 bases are TGCAGTGCTAGAGTCCTACGGGGGGGCTTGGGTGATCGGGTGCAGTTCTTC.

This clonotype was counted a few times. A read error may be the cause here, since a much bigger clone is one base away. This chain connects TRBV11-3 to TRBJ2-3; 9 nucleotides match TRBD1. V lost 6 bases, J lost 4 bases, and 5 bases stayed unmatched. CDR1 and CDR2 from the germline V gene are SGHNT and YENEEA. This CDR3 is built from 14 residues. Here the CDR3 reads CASRQRQGADTQYF. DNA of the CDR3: TGTGCCAGCAGGCAAAGACAGGGGGCAGATACGCAGTATTTT.

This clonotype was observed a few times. The CDR3 loop is CSARGGGVFSYEQYF. The CDR3 nucleotides are TGCAGTGCTAGGGGCGGTGGAGTGTTTTCCTACGAGCAGTACTTC. The rearrangement links TRBV20-1 to TRBJ2-7; D is undetermined. This CDR3 is built from 15 residues. V gave up 3 bases and J gave up 1 base, with 16 bases separating them. Germline CDR1 is DFQATT and CDR2 is SNEGSKA (reference sequence).

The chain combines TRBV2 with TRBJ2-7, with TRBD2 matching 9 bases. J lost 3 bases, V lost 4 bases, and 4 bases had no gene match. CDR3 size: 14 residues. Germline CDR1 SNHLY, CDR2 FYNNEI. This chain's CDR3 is CASSVASGNYEQYF. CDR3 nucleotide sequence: TGTGCCAGCAGTGTGGCTAGCGGGAACTACGAGCAGTACTTC.

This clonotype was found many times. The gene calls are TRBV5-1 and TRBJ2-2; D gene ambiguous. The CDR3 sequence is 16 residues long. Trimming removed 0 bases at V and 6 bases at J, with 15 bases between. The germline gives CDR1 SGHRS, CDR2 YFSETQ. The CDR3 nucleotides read TGCGCCAGCAGCTTGGTCCCGCGGCCGAATGCCGGGGAGCTGTTTTTT. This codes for CASSLVPRPNAGELFF. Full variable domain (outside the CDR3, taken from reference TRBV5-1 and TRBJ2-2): KAGVTQTPRYLIKTRGQQVTLSCSPISGHRSVSWYQQTPGQGLQFLFEYFSETQRNKGNFPGRFSGRQFSNSRSEMNVSTLELGDSALYLCASSLVPRPNAGELFFGEGSRLTVL.

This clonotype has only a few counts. CDR3 DNA: TGCGCCAGCAGCGCCGGCGGCACCCAAGAGACCCAGTACTTC. This encodes CASSAGGTQETQYF. V usage is TRBV5-1 and J usage is TRBJ2-5; no reliable D call. Deletions cut 4 bases from V and 1 base from J, with 11 bases between. This CDR3 has 14 amino acids. Germline assignment: CDR1 SGHRS and CDR2 YFSETQ.

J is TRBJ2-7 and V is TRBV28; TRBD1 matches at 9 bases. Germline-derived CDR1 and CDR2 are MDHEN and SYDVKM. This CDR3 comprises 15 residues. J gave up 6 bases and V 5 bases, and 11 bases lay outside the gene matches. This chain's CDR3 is CASSRRDRAFVEQYF. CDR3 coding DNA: TGTGCCAGCAGTCGCCGGGACAGGGCGTTTGTCGAGCAGTACTTC.

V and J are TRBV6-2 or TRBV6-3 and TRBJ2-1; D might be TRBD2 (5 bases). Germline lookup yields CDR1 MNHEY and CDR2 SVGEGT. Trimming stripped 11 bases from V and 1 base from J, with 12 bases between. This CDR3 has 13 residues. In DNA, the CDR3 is TGTGCCGCTACCGGGGAGTCCTACAATGAGCAGTTCTTC. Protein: CAATGESYNEQFF.

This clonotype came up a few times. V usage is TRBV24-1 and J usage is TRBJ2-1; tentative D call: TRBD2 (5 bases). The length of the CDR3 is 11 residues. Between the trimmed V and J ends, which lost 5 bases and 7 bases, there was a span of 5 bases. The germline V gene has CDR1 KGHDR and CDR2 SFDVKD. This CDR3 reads CATSAGNEQFF. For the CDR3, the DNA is TGTGCCACCAGTGCGGGGAATGAGCAGTTCTTC.

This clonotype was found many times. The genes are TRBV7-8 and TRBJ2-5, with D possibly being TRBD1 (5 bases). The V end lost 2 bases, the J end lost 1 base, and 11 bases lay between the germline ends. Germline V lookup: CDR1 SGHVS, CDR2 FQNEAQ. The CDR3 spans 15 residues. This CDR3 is CASSLQGIVQETQYF. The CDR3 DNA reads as TGTGCCAGCAGCTTACAGGGTATAGTCCAAGAGACCCAGTACTTC.

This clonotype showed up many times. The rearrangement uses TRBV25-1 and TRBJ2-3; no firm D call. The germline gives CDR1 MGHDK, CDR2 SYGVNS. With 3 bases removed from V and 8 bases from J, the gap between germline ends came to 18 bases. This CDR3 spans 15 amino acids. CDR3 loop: CASSDPAGGVGTQYF. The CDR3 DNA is TGTGCCAGCAGTGACCCCGCCGGCGGTGTGGGTACGCAGTATTTT. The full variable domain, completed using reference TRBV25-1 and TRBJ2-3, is EADIYQTPRYLVIGTGKKITLECSQTMGHDKMYWYQQDPGMELHLIHYSYGVNSTEKGDLSSESTVSRIRTEHFPLTLESARPSHTSQYLCASSDPAGGVGTQYFGPGTRLTVL.

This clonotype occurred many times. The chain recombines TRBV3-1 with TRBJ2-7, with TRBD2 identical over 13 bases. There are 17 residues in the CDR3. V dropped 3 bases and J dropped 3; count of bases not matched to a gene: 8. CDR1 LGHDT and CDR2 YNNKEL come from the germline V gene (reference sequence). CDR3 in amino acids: CASSHRGLAGDRYEQYF. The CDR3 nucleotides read TGTGCCAGCAGCCACCGTGGACTAGCGGGAGATCGCTACGAGCAGTACTTC.

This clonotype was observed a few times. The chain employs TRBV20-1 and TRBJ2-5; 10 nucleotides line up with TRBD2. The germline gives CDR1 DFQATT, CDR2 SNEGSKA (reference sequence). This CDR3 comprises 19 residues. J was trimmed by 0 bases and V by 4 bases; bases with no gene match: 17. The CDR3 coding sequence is TGCAGTGCTATCGGCCGTCGGACTAGCGGAATGAGCTACCAAGAGACCCAGTACTTC. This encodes CSAIGRRTSGMSYQETQYF.

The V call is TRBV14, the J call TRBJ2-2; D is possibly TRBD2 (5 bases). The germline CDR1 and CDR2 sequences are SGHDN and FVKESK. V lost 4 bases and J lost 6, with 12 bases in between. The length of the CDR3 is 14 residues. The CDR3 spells CASSLLEEAGELFF. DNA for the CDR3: TGTGCCAGCAGCCTTCTGGAGGAAGCCGGGGAGCTGTTTTTT.

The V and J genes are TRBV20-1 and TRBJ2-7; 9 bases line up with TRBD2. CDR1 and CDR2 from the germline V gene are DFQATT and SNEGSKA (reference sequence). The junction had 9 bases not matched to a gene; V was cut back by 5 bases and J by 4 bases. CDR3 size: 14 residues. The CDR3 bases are TGCAGTGCTCTTACGACTAGCGGAAGTTACGAGCAGTACTTC. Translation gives CSALTTSGSYEQYF.

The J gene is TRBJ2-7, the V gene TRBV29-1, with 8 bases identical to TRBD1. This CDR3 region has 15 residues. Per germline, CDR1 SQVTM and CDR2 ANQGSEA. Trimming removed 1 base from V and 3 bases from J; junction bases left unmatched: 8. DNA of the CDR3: TGCAGCGTTGAAGGGGGGACAGGTGATTTCTACGAGCAGTACTTC. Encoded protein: CSVEGGTGDFYEQYF.

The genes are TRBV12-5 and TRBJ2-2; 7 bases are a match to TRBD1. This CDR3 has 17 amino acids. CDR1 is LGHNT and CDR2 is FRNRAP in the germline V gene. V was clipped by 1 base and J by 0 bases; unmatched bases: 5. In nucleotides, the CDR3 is TGTGCTAGTGGTTTGGCCCCGGGACAGTCGAACACCGGGGAGCTGTTTTTT. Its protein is CASGLAPGQSNTGELFF.

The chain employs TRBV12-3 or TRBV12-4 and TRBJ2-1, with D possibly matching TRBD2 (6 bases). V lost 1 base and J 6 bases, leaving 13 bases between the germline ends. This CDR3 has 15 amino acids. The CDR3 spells CASSLGDLASNEQFF. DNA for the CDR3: TGTGCCAGCAGTTTAGGGGACTTAGCCAGCAATGAGCAGTTCTTC.

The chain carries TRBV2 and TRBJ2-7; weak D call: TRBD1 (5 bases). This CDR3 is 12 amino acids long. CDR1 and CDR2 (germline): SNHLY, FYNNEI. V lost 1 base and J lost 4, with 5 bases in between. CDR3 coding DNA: TGTGCCAGCAGTGAAGAGGGGTACGAGCAGTACTTC. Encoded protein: CASSEEGYEQYF.